The 31 T cell receptor beta chains presented below share a single source sample, sequenced in a study of blood T cell repertoires in COVID-19. TCRdb's table, derived via immunoSEQ multiplex PCR, lists solely in-frame clones and lacks some. The sample shows fewer than 400,000 clones, approximately 89% of them seen only once. Source material: peripheral blood. The receptors shown here come from a woman aged 25 to 39 with COVID-19, enrolled during active disease.

This chain connects TRBV2 to TRBJ2-7; 10 nucleotides align to TRBD1. The CDR3 contains 15 residues. Germline trimming cut 4 bases from V and 2 bases from J; bases unmatched to any gene: 5. CDR1 SNHLY and CDR2 FYNNEI come from the germline V gene. The CDR3 sequence: CASSGGTGDTYEQYV. The CDR3, as DNA: TGTGCCAGCAGTGGGGGGACAGGGGATACCTACGAGCAGTACGTC.

The gene calls are TRBV27 and TRBJ2-7, with 8 bases that match TRBD1. The germline V gene has CDR1 MNHEY and CDR2 SMNVEV (reference sequence). Trimming removed 5 bases from V and 4 bases from J; junction bases left unmatched: 13. There are 16 residues in the CDR3. The CDR3 loop is CASSALGQGVGYEQYF. The CDR3 region has the DNA TGTGCCAGCAGTGCGTTAGGACAGGGCGTAGGTTACGAGCAGTACTTC.

The chain employs TRBV11-3 and TRBJ2-5; tentatively, D is TRBD2 (5 bases). This CDR3 comprises 15 residues. Germline CDR1 SGHNT, CDR2 YENEEA. Trimming took off 1 base at V and 1 base at J, with 10 bases between the two ends. The CDR3 DNA reads TGTGCCAGCAGCTTAGGTGGGCGGGCCCAAGAGACCCAGTACTTC. Amino acid sequence: CASSLGGRAQETQYF.

This sequence joins TRBV5-1 and TRBJ2-3; TRBD2 aligns across 8 bases. The CDR3 loop spans 15 amino acids. V gave up 4 bases and J gave up 7 bases; unmatched junction bases: 11. Per the germline V gene, CDR1 is SGHRS and CDR2 is YFSETQ. CDR3 in amino acids: CASSPLAGPRYTQYF. Here the CDR3 DNA reads TGCGCCAGCAGCCCCTTAGCGGGGCCTAGGTATACGCAGTATTTT.

V is TRBV4-1 and J is TRBJ1-6, with unresolved D. The CDR3 extends over 14 amino acids. From germline, CDR1 is MGHRA and CDR2 YSYEKL. Deletions cut 3 bases from V and 12 bases from J, with 15 bases between. CDR3 loop: CASSQGLLTGPLHF. In DNA form, the CDR3 reads TGCGCCAGCAGCCAGGGTCTCCTTACGGGACCCCTCCACTTT.

This sequence joins TRBV5-1 and TRBJ2-1; weak D call: TRBD2 (5 bases). The germline V gene encodes CDR1 SGHRS and CDR2 YFSETQ. Trimming shortened V by 0 bases and J by 3 bases, and 7 bases separated the two germline ends. This CDR3 is built from 14 residues. For the CDR3, the DNA is TGCGCCAGCAGCTTGGAAGGACTCTACAATGAGCAGTTCTTC. Its translation: CASSLEGLYNEQFF. The whole variable domain, filled in from reference TRBV5-1 and TRBJ2-1, reads KAGVTQTPRYLIKTRGQQVTLSCSPISGHRSVSWYQQTPGQGLQFLFEYFSETQRNKGNFPGRFSGRQFSNSRSEMNVSTLELGDSALYLCASSLEGLYNEQFFGPGTRLTVL.

This clone was detected only once. This chain connects TRBV7-9 to TRBJ2-2, with 10 positions matching TRBD1. Germline assignment: CDR1 SEHNR and CDR2 FQNEAQ (reference sequence). V lost 1 base, J lost 7 bases, and 6 bases stayed unmatched. This CDR3 region has 16 residues. CDR3 sequence (DNA): TGTGCCAGCAGCTTAGATGACAGGGGGCTTATCGGGGAGCTGTTTTTT. This sequence encodes CASSLDDRGLIGELFF.

V and J are TRBV7-9 and TRBJ2-7, with TRBD2 identical over 12 bases. The CDR3 runs to 16 residues. V trimming: 2 bases; J trimming: 9 bases; junction bases outside the gene matches: 11. Germline lookup yields CDR1 SEHNR and CDR2 FQNEAQ (reference sequence). The CDR3 spells CASSLTSGGLHPPQYF. DNA of the CDR3: TGTGCCAGCAGCTTAACTAGCGGGGGGCTTCATCCGCCGCAGTACTTC. The full variable domain, completed using reference TRBV7-9 and TRBJ2-7, is DTGVSQNPRHKITKRGQNVTFRCDPISEHNRLYWYRQTLGQGPEFLTYFQNEAQLEKSRLLSDRFSAERPKGSFSTLEIQRTEQGDSAMYLCASSLTSGGLHPPQYFGPGTRLTVT.

The J gene is TRBJ2-6, the V gene TRBV7-3; TRBD1 is a possible D gene (5 bases). The CDR3 has 15 amino acids. Germline CDR1 and CDR2: SGHTA and FQGTGA. Trimming left V 5 bases short and J 0 bases short, with 8 bases between. Here the CDR3 DNA reads TGTGCCAGCAGCCCCAGGGACTCTGGGGCCAACGTCCTGACTTTC. The encoded protein is CASSPRDSGANVLTF.

J is TRBJ1-1 and V is TRBV7-2, with D perhaps TRBD1 (6 bases). Germline assignment: CDR1 SGHTA and CDR2 FQGNSA. This CDR3 comprises 16 residues. The V gene lost 3 bases and the J gene lost 1 base, with 15 bases spanning the gap. CDR3 in amino acids: CASSFDTGIGNTEAFF. CDR3 DNA sequence: TGTGCCAGCAGCTTCGATACAGGGATTGGGAACACTGAAGCTTTCTTT.

The genes are TRBV5-8 and TRBJ2-7; D gene ambiguous. From germline, CDR1 is SGHTS and CDR2 YDEGEE. The CDR3 runs to 16 residues. Trimming cost V 4 bases and J 6 bases, with 23 bases left between them. CDR3 loop: CASSMRDRHIPLEQYV. As DNA, the CDR3 is TGTGCCAGCAGCATGCGAGATAGACACATCCCGCTCGAGCAGTACGTC.

The rearrangement uses TRBV13 and TRBJ2-6; tentatively, D is TRBD2 (5 bases). This CDR3 is 17 amino acids long. Trimming pared 5 bases from V and 0 bases from J, leaving 14 bases between. From germline, CDR1 is PRHDT and CDR2 FYEKMQ (reference sequence). The CDR3 protein is CASSPRGGLSGANVLTF. In nucleotides, the CDR3 is TGTGCCAGCAGCCCCCGAGGAGGCCTCTCTGGGGCCAACGTCCTGACTTTC.

The chain has TRBV19 and TRBJ1-5; D is ambiguous. V was cut by 3 bases and J by 9 bases, with 12 bases left in between. The CDR3 covers 13 residues. CDR1 and CDR2 from the germline V gene are LNHDA and SQIVND (reference sequence). The CDR3 DNA sequence: TGTGCCAGTAGTATCGGCCCTAGCCGGCCCCAGCATTTT. Amino acids: CASSIGPSRPQHF.

The V and J genes are TRBV6-7 and TRBJ1-1; 9 bases agree with TRBD1. TRBV6-7 is assigned to the ORF class and has an uncertain function. The J segment lost 5 bases and the V segment lost 1 base, leaving 5 bases of the junction unmatched. The CDR3 loop spans 15 amino acids. The CDR3 DNA is TGTGCCAGCAGTTACTTCCGACAGGGGGGGACTGAAGCTTTCTTT. This gives the protein CASSYFRQGGTEAFF.

CDR3 sequence: CASTTDRELNTEAFF. The CDR3 DNA sequence: TGTGCCAGCACAACTGACAGGGAGTTGAACACTGAAGCTTTCTTT. V and J are TRBV6-5 and TRBJ1-1; 7 bases line up with TRBD1. The CDR3 spans 15 residues. V was pared by 7 bases and J by 0 bases, with 8 bases of the junction left unmatched. CDR1 is MNHEY and CDR2 is SVGAGI in the germline V gene.

The rearrangement links TRBV5-4 to TRBJ1-6; possible D gene TRBD1, 6 bases. The ends were cut back, 2 bases at V and 9 bases at J, with 12 bases in the middle. The CDR3 runs 14 residues. The germline V gene has CDR1 SGHNT and CDR2 YYREEE (reference sequence). The CDR3 region is CASSLQGLASPLHF. In DNA form, the CDR3 reads TGTGCCAGCAGCTTACAGGGATTAGCTTCACCCCTCCACTTT.

The rearrangement uses TRBV4-1 and TRBJ1-2; the match to TRBD1 covers 7 bases. Per germline, CDR1 MGHRA and CDR2 YSYEKL. CDR3 length: 19 amino acids. Trimming removed 0 bases from V and 2 bases from J; junction bases left unmatched: 15. The CDR3 DNA is TGCGCCAGCAGCCAAGAGGGGCAAGGACAGGTACCGATAAACTATGGCTACACCTTC. It translates to CASSQEGQGQVPINYGYTF.

V is TRBV30 and J is TRBJ1-1, with a weak D call TRBD1 (5 bases). CDR1 GTSNPN and CDR2 SVGIG come from the germline V gene (reference sequence). CDR3 length equals 15 residues. CDR3 nucleotide sequence: TGTGCGTTGGAAGCAGGTCAGGCCCGGGGGACTGAAGCTTTCTTT. Amino acid sequence: CALEAGQARGTEAFF.

This chain's CDR3 is CATHPGTANTGELFF. The CDR3 DNA is TGTGCCACCCATCCCGGCACAGCGAACACCGGGGAGCTGTTTTTT. The J gene is TRBJ2-2, the V gene TRBV24-1; D not resolved. Germline V lookup: CDR1 KGHDR, CDR2 SFDVKD. Trimming shortened V by 9 bases and J by 0 bases, and 13 bases separated the two germline ends. This CDR3 has 15 amino acids.

The rearrangement uses TRBV19 and TRBJ1-2, with D perhaps TRBD1 (5 bases). Germline loops: CDR1 LNHDA, CDR2 SQIVND (reference sequence). The CDR3 totals 14 residues. V was cut by 3 bases and J by 0 bases, with 8 bases left in between. The CDR3 DNA reads as TGTGCCAGTAGTATCTCGGGGGCTAACTATGGCTACACCTTC. Amino acids: CASSISGANYGYTF.

The rearrangement links TRBV7-9 to TRBJ1-5; D call uncertain. CDR1 and CDR2 from the germline V gene are SEHNR and FQNEAQ (reference sequence). The CDR3 has 13 residues. Trimming removed 6 bases at V and 5 bases at J, with 11 bases between. Here the CDR3 DNA reads TGTGCCAGCAGTTTGAACAGAGATCAGCCCCAGCATTTT. It encodes CASSLNRDQPQHF.

The chain is built from TRBV5-1 and TRBJ2-6; 8 bases are shared with TRBD2. CDR3 length: 16 amino acids. Germline V gene sequence: CDR1 SGHRS, CDR2 YFSETQ. The ends lost 9 bases at V and 2 bases at J; junction bases unmatched: 10. For the CDR3, the DNA is TGCGCCACCGGCTTCGGGGGGGGAACTGGGGCCAACGTCCTGACTTTC. It translates to CATGFGGGTGANVLTF. The full variable domain, completed using reference TRBV5-1 and TRBJ2-6, is KAGVTQTPRYLIKTRGQQVTLSCSPISGHRSVSWYQQTPGQGLQFLFEYFSETQRNKGNFPGRFSGRQFSNSRSEMNVSTLELGDSALYLCATGFGGGTGANVLTFGAGSRLTVL.

The chain employs TRBV10-1 and TRBJ1-1; TRBD1 matches at 10 bases. CDR1 is WNHNN and CDR2 is SYGVQD in the germline V gene (reference sequence). The CDR3 loop spans 14 amino acids. The ends lost 4 bases at V and 11 bases at J; junction bases unmatched: 10. The CDR3 nucleotides read TGCGCCAGCAGTGGGGGGACAGGGGAGTGTGGGGCTTTCTTT. Translation: CASSGGTGECGAFF.

The V call is TRBV7-2, the J call TRBJ2-1, with D tentatively TRBD1 (6 bases). Germline loops: CDR1 SGHTA, CDR2 FQGNSA. This CDR3 contains 15 residues. Trimming shortened V by 3 bases and J by 5 bases, and 14 bases separated the two germline ends. The CDR3 protein is CASSFQGPINNEQFF. The CDR3, as DNA: TGTGCCAGCAGCTTTCAGGGGCCAATTAACAATGAGCAGTTCTTC.

The chain recombines TRBV6-1 with TRBJ1-1; D gene ambiguous. V lost 2 bases and J lost 4, with 17 bases in between. CDR1 and CDR2 (germline): MNHNS, SASEGT. There are 16 residues in the CDR3. The CDR3 spells CASSELSTVTSTEAFF. Here the CDR3 DNA reads TGTGCCAGCAGTGAACTGTCTACGGTTACTAGCACTGAAGCTTTCTTT.

The chain is built from TRBV2 and TRBJ1-2, with D maybe TRBD1 (6 bases). The CDR3 contains 12 residues. Germline CDR1 reads SNHLY; CDR2 reads FYNNEI. V shed 8 bases and J shed 10 bases, with 17 bases lying between them. The CDR3 DNA sequence: TGTGCCAGCCCGACAGGACGAACTCACTACACCTTC. It specifies CASPTGRTHYTF.

This clone was observed once. This sequence joins TRBV15 and TRBJ1-1; 7 bases line up with TRBD1. V gave up 0 bases and J gave up 0 bases; unmatched junction bases: 16. Germline CDR1 LNHNV, CDR2 YYDKDF (reference sequence). This CDR3 is built from 20 residues. In nucleotides, the CDR3 is TGTGCCACCAGCAGAGATTGGGTAACAGGGGAGGCAGGTATGAACACTGAAGCTTTCTTT. It translates to CATSRDWVTGEAGMNTEAFF.

The rearrangement uses TRBV5-1 and TRBJ2-5; 7 nucleotides line up with TRBD2. The CDR3 is 14 amino acids. Germline assignment: CDR1 SGHRS and CDR2 YFSETQ. J lost 1 base, V lost 7 bases, and 7 bases had no gene match. Here the CDR3 reads CASQPGGTQETQYF. The CDR3 DNA reads TGCGCCAGCCAGCCCGGGGGGACCCAAGAGACCCAGTACTTC.

The chain has TRBV6-1 and TRBJ2-7; D unresolved. The CDR3 length is 11 residues. The germline gives CDR1 MNHNS, CDR2 SASEGT. V was trimmed by 3 bases and J by 2 bases, leaving 2 bases between them. CDR3 coding DNA: TGTGCCAGCAGTGATACCTACGAGCAGTACTTC. This sequence encodes CASSDTYEQYF.

As concerns this clone: Other DNA variants within this sample encode the same CDR3. The rearrangement links TRBV18 to TRBJ2-5; possible D gene TRBD1, 6 bases. With 3 bases removed from V and 2 bases from J, the gap between germline ends came to 10 bases. Per the germline V gene, CDR1 is KGHSH and CDR2 is LQKENI. This CDR3 region has 14 residues. DNA of the CDR3: TGTGCCAGCTCACCCGGGCAGGGGCAAGAGACCCAGTACTTC. Translated, it gives CASSPGQGQETQYF.

The chain employs TRBV19 and TRBJ1-2; 7 bases are a match to TRBD1. CDR1 LNHDA and CDR2 SQIVND come from the germline V gene (reference sequence). The CDR3 is 15 amino acids. The V gene end was trimmed by 5 bases and the J gene end by 7 bases; junction bases not matched to a gene: 13. The CDR3 nucleotides are TGTGCCAGTAGTCCCGGGGACAGAACTTATGGTGGCTACACCTTC. It encodes CASSPGDRTYGGYTF.